This T cell receptor (beta chain) was profiled in a study of OX40 agonist ivuxolimab in advanced cancers. Study-wide context: Intravenous ivuxolimab at 0.01 to 10 mg/kg was given to patients every 2 weeks. People who had prior anti-PD-1, anti-PD-L1 or anti-CTLA-4 therapy could take part, and about 37% had some.

Assay used: immunoSEQ multiplex PCR; TCRdb lists only in-frame clones, some missing. Counted here are about 71,000 clones, roughly 78% occurring once; the ten biggest clones make up around 5%. Patients who had autoimmune disease history or got systemic immunosuppression were left out. The germline V gene encodes CDR1 SGHRS and CDR2 YFSETQ. V lost 0 bases to trimming and J lost 3 bases; unmatched junction nucleotides: 7. The CDR3 is 16 amino acids. This rearrangement joins TRBV5-1 to TRBJ2-7, with 9 nucleotides matching TRBD1. The sequence came from an adult with an advanced solid tumor such as melanoma, head and neck, liver or kidney cancer. Sample: CD4+ or CD8+ T cells sorted from blood, taken in a trial of the OX40 agonist ivuxolimab. This CDR3 reads CASSLASGTGNYEQYF. Written as DNA, the CDR3 is TGCGCCAGCAGCTTGGCCTCCGGGACAGGGAACTACGAGCAGTACTTC.